This T cell receptor beta chain originates from a study of glioma-infiltrating T cells after dendritic cell vaccination. Study at large: Autologous tumor lysate-pulsed dendritic cell vaccination was given between about 2003 and 2013.

The CDR3 length is 12 residues. Trimming left V 2 bases short and J 6 bases short, with 7 bases between. In germline, CDR1 is LGHNT, CDR2 FRNRAP. Some clones are missing from TCRdb's copy, which holds only in-frame ones; the method was immunoSEQ multiplex PCR. The sample consists of fewer than 110,000 clones, roughly four fifths of them appearing once. The chain joins TRBV12-5 to TRBJ1-2; D gene uncertain. The sample consisted of blood, taken before dendritic cell vaccination. The receptor comes from a human donor with glioblastoma. CDR3 DNA sequence: TGTGCTAGTGGTTTGTACTCCAATGGCTACACCTTC. It translates to CASGLYSNGYTF.